The clone carrying this T cell receptor beta chain came up a few times. TCRdb itself ran the RT-PCR reads through MiXCR, one entry per CDR3 protein. This sample has fewer than 95,000 distinct CDR3 sequences; about 5% occur once, and the top ten carry 2.5% to 3%. The data were taken from a study of patients and donors after allogeneic stem cell transplantation. The CDR3 runs 20 residues. Trimming took 1 base from V and 0 from J, leaving 19 bases between them. This TCR was recovered from a human donor who was either an allogeneic HSCT recipient or a stem cell or donor lymphocyte infusion donor (not recorded which). It is not recorded whose cells these are; they may come from a transplant donor. The chain uses TRBV12-3 or TRBV12-4 and TRBJ2-6; a possible D gene is TRBD1 (6 bases). Sequencing was performed on blood, either unsorted or a sorted T cell fraction (not recorded which). The CDR3 DNA reads TGTGCCAGCAGTTTAGTGGGGGCGCGGCCCTTTTACTCTGGGGCCAACGTCCTGACTTTC. Protein: CASSLVGARPFYSGANVLTF.